The subject of this entry is one T cell receptor beta chain. TCRdb analysed the 5' RACE reads with MiXCR anew, one entry per CDR3 protein. Here the sample spans 450,000 or so distinct CDR3 sequences, nearly 25% being singletons. These data belong to a study of T-cell memory formation after mild COVID-19. The material sequenced was PBMCs or a T cell subset sorted from them (not recorded which). This clonotype was obtained from an adult woman who had mild COVID-19 (a few samples of this study predate the infection). Cell type and time point are not known.

CDR3 bases: TGTGCCAGCAGCTCTCTAGACACCTACACTGAAGCTTTCTTT. This codes for CASSSLDTYTEAFF. The chain carries TRBV6-5 and TRBJ1-1, with no clear D. Trimming took 6 bases from V and 3 from J, leaving 14 bases between them. Germline V gene data show CDR1 as MNHEY and CDR2 as SVGAGI. This CDR3 contains 14 residues.